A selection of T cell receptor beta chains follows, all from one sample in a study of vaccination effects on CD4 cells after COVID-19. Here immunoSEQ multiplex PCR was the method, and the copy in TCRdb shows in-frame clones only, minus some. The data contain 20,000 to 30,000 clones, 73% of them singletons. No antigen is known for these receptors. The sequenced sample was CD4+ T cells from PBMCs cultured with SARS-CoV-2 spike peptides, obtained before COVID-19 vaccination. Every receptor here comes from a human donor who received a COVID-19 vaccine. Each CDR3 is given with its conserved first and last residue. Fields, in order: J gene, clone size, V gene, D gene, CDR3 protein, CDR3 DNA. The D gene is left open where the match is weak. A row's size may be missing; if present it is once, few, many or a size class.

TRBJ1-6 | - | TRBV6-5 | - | CASSYEFKNSPLHF | TGTGCCAGCAGTTACGAGTTTAAGAATTCACCCCTCCACTTT
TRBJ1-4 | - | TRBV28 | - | CASRGPVEKLFF | TGTGCCAGCAGGGGACCAGTTGAAAAACTGTTTTTT
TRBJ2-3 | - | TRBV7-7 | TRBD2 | CASSLGGRFGTDTQYF | TGTGCCAGCAGCTTAGGCGGGAGGTTTGGGACAGATACGCAGTATTTT
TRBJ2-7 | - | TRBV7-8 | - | CASSYPAGTDFGGSSYEQYF | TGTGCCAGCAGCTACCCCGCAGGGACCGACTTTGGGGGCAGCTCCTACGAGCAGTACTTC
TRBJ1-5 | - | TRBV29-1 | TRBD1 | CSVAGTGGQPQHF | TGCAGCGTTGCTGGGACAGGGGGACAGCCCCAGCATTTT
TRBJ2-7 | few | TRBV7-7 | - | CASSLGEKHYEQYF | TGTGCCAGCAGCTTAGGGGAGAAACACTACGAGCAGTACTTC
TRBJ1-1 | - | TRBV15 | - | CATSRDRGQGRTEAFF | TGTGCCACCAGCAGAGATCGGGGTCAGGGAAGGACTGAAGCTTTCTTT
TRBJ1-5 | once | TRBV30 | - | CAWGDSNQPQHF | TGTGCCTGGGGAGACAGCAATCAGCCCCAGCATTTT
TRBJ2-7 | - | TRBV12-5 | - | CASGLETVYEQYF | TGTGCTAGTGGTTTGGAGACGGTTTACGAGCAGTACTTC
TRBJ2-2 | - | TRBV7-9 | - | CASSLGSSGELFF | TGTGCCAGCAGCTTAGGGTCTTCCGGGGAGCTGTTTTTT
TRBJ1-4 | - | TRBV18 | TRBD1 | CASSRDRAEKLFF | TGTGCCAGCTCTCGGGACAGGGCTGAAAAACTGTTTTTT
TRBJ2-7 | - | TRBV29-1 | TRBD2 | CSVARLAGTRYEQYF | TGCAGCGTTGCTCGGCTAGCGGGAACAAGGTACGAGCAGTACTTC
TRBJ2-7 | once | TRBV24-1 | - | CATSDSEGPSSYEQYF | TGTGCCACCAGTGATTCTGAGGGGCCGAGCTCCTACGAGCAGTACTTC
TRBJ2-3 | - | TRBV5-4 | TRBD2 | CASSPGTSGRTDTQYF | TGTGCCAGCAGCCCGGGGACTAGCGGACGCACAGATACGCAGTATTTT
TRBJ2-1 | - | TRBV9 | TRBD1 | CASSGHYRDRGLAPKYNEQFF | TGTGCCAGCAGCGGTCACTATAGGGACAGGGGTCTAGCCCCGAAATACAATGAGCAGTTCTTC
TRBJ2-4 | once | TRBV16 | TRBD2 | CASSLSMGGRAHVEYF | TGTGCCAGCAGCCTTTCCATGGGCGGGAGGGCCCATGTGGAGTACTTC
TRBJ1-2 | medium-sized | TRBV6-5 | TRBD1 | CASSKPGQGTYGYTF | TGTGCCAGCAGTAAACCGGGACAGGGGACCTATGGCTACACCTTC
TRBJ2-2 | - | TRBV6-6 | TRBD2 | CASSLAGGTGELFF | TGTGCCAGCAGTTTAGCGGGAGGGACCGGGGAGCTGTTTTTT
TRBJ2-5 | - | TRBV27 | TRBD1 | CASSLQGAVETQYF | TGTGCCAGCAGTTTACAGGGGGCGGTCGAGACCCAGTACTTC
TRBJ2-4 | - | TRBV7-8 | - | CASSFSTPNIQYF | TGTGCCAGCAGCTTTAGTACGCCGAACATTCAGTACTTC
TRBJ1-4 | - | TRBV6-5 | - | CASSYSLDPPREKLFF | TGTGCCAGCAGTTACAGTCTCGACCCGCCGAGGGAAAAACTGTTTTTT
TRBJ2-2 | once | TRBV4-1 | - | CASSQSGLKAGELFF | TGCGCCAGCAGCCAGTCCGGACTAAAGGCCGGGGAGCTGTTTTTT